These 23 T cell receptor beta chains came from one sample sequenced in a study of identifying expanded T cells in peripheral blood. Produced via immunoSEQ multiplex PCR; TCRdb's table is partial and in-frame only. This sample has around 100,000 clones; approximately 89% occur once, and the top ten carry about 14%. The material sequenced was blood. Receptors were obtained from a person between 18 and 75 years old in good health.

CDR3 nucleotides: TGTGCCAGCGGGCCCGGGGCGCGTGGAAACACCATATATTTT. It is translated as CASGPGARGNTIYF. The rearrangement links TRBV6-6 to TRBJ1-3; tentatively, D is TRBD1 (5 bases). Trimming pared 8 bases from V and 3 bases from J, leaving 14 bases between. Looked up from germline, CDR1 is MNHNY and CDR2 is SVGAGI (reference sequence). The CDR3 covers 14 residues.

This clone was seen a single time. This rearrangement joins TRBV11-3 to TRBJ2-1; D is unresolved. The CDR3 runs 14 residues. Germline V CDR1 and CDR2: SGHNT, YENEEA. V lost 7 bases, J lost 0 bases, and 10 bases lay in between. The CDR3 here is CASMHQSSYNEQFF. Here the CDR3 DNA reads TGTGCCAGCATGCACCAGAGCTCCTACAATGAGCAGTTCTTC.

The V call is TRBV11-3, the J call TRBJ2-1; the D is unclear. This CDR3 region has 16 residues. Germline CDR1 reads SGHNT; CDR2 reads YENEEA. The germline V and J ends were trimmed by 1 base and 9 bases, with 19 bases remaining between them. DNA of the CDR3: TGTGCCAGCAGCTTAGGGTCCCGTGTTGTCCGAGGTGAGCAGTTCTTC. As protein: CASSLGSRVVRGEQFF.

The CDR3 is CASSEGIRDNQPQHF. The CDR3 DNA reads TGTGCCAGCAGTGAGGGGATTCGAGACAATCAGCCCCAGCATTTT. The chain couples TRBV6-1 to TRBJ1-5, with unresolved D. V was trimmed by 3 bases and J by 3 bases, leaving 12 bases between them. The CDR3 runs 15 residues. Per germline, CDR1 MNHNS and CDR2 SASEGT.

The chain joins TRBV7-2 to TRBJ2-1; the D is unclear. Germline CDR1 reads SGHTA; CDR2 reads FQGNSA. V lost 0 bases and J 7 bases, leaving 7 bases between the germline ends. The CDR3 runs to 13 residues. The CDR3 is CASSLAQRNEQFF. The DNA for the CDR3 is TGTGCCAGCAGCTTAGCCCAACGGAATGAGCAGTTCTTC.

The chain couples TRBV5-1 to TRBJ1-2; TRBD1 might be the D (6 bases). The length of the CDR3 is 15 residues. Germline loops: CDR1 SGHRS, CDR2 YFSETQ. With 4 bases removed from V and 2 bases from J, the gap between germline ends came to 15 bases. In DNA, the CDR3 is TGCGCCAGCAGCAGCCGGACAGCCAACAACTATGGCTACACCTTC. This translates into CASSSRTANNYGYTF.

This clone appeared many times. V gene TRBV19 combines with J gene TRBJ2-3; TRBD2 matches 9 bases. CDR1 LNHDA and CDR2 SQIVND come from the germline V gene (reference sequence). The CDR3 loop spans 15 amino acids. The junction had 4 bases not matched to a gene; V was cut back by 5 bases and J by 1 base. The CDR3 here is CASSGRTSGTDTQYF. The CDR3 region has the DNA TGTGCCAGTAGTGGAAGGACTAGCGGCACAGATACGCAGTATTTT.

V usage is TRBV19 and J usage is TRBJ1-4, with D possibly being TRBD1 (6 bases). Trimming removed 4 bases at V and 3 bases at J, with 12 bases between. Germline values: CDR1 LNHDA, CDR2 SQIVND (reference sequence). The CDR3 sequence is 15 residues long. This CDR3 reads CASSKDRTSNEKLFF. As DNA, the CDR3 is TGTGCCAGTAGTAAAGACAGGACCTCTAATGAAAAACTGTTTTTT.

This CDR3 reads CASSKTSGVIQETQYF. DNA of the CDR3: TGTGCCAGCAGCAAGACTAGCGGGGTGATCCAAGAGACCCAGTACTTC. The chain carries TRBV4-2 and TRBJ2-5; the match to TRBD2 covers 11 bases. Per the germline V gene, CDR1 is LGHNA and CDR2 is YNFKEQ. CDR3 length: 16 amino acids. With 5 bases clipped from V and 1 base from J, the junction kept 6 bases outside the gene matches.

The genes are TRBV5-6 and TRBJ1-4, with unresolved D. Trimming removed 2 bases at V and 0 bases at J, with 11 bases between. The germline CDR1 and CDR2 sequences are SGHDT and YYEEEE. The CDR3 extends over 16 amino acids. The CDR3 region has the DNA TGTGCCAGCAGCTTTAGAGTTACATCAACTAATGAAAAACTGTTTTTT. Residues: CASSFRVTSTNEKLFF.

The rearrangement joins TRBV4-2 to TRBJ2-5; 14 positions match TRBD2. Trimming cost V 0 bases and J 2 bases; bases outside gene matches: 2. Germline CDR1 is LGHNA and CDR2 is YNFKEQ. The CDR3 covers 17 residues. CDR3: CASSQDGLAGGQETQYF. The CDR3 coding sequence is TGTGCCAGCAGCCAAGATGGACTAGCGGGGGGACAAGAGACCCAGTACTTC.

This clone was seen just once. The V call is TRBV5-6, the J call TRBJ2-7, with D possibly called TRBD1 or TRBD2 (5 bases each). Germline assignment: CDR1 SGHDT and CDR2 YYEEEE. The length of the CDR3 is 12 residues. The ends were cut back, 4 bases at V and 3 bases at J, with 8 bases in the middle. In DNA form, the CDR3 reads TGTGCCAGCAGCCCGGGGCTCTACGAGCAGTACTTC. It encodes CASSPGLYEQYF.

The genes are TRBV5-1 and TRBJ1-1; perhaps TRBD1 as D (5 bases). V dropped 4 bases and J dropped 4 bases, with 20 bases sitting between them. Germline V gives CDR1 SGHRS, CDR2 YFSETQ. The length of the CDR3 is 16 residues. The CDR3 nucleotides read TGCGCCAGCAGCCCGACCGCTGGGGCGGGAAGCACTGAAGCTTTCTTT. It codes for CASSPTAGAGSTEAFF.

J is TRBJ1-1 and V is TRBV30; 7 nucleotides align to TRBD1. V gave up 0 bases and J gave up 2 bases; unmatched junction bases: 3. The CDR3 consists of 14 residues. Germline assignment: CDR1 GTSNPN and CDR2 SVGIG (reference sequence). CDR3 DNA sequence: TGTGCCTGGAGTGTACAGGGGCTCAACACTGAAGCTTTCTTT. Translating it yields CAWSVQGLNTEAFF.

The CDR3 reads CASRQGVSSGNTIYF. In nucleotides, the CDR3 is TGTGCCAGCAGGCAGGGCGTGAGCTCTGGAAACACCATATATTTT. The chain links TRBV5-4 to TRBJ1-3, with a tentative D call TRBD1 (5 bases). The CDR3 covers 15 residues. The germline V gene encodes CDR1 SGHNT and CDR2 YYREEE (reference sequence). Trimming stripped 5 bases from V and 0 bases from J, with 12 bases between.

The genes are TRBV7-2 and TRBJ2-1; D remains ambiguous. This CDR3 is built from 14 residues. V dropped 5 bases and J dropped 6 bases, with 14 bases sitting between them. Germline V CDR1 and CDR2: SGHTA, FQGNSA. This CDR3 is CASSRDLVSNEQFF. CDR3 in DNA: TGTGCCAGCAGCCGAGATCTAGTGTCCAATGAGCAGTTCTTC.

V usage is TRBV7-2 and J usage is TRBJ1-1; a weak D match, TRBD1 (6 bases). The CDR3 is 14 residues long. The ends were cut back, 2 bases at V and 3 bases at J, with 10 bases in the middle. Germline lookup yields CDR1 SGHTA and CDR2 FQGNSA. CDR3 DNA: TGTGCCAGCAGCTTATCCAGGGGCGACACTGAAGCTTTCTTT. Its translation is CASSLSRGDTEAFF. Full variable domain (rest looked up from reference TRBV7-2 and TRBJ1-1): GAGVSQSPSNKVTEKGKDVELRCDPISGHTALYWYRQSLGQGLEFLIYFQGNSAPDKSGLPSDRFSAERTGGSVSTLTIQRTQQEDSAVYLCASSLSRGDTEAFFGQGTRLTVV.

The genes are TRBV18 and TRBJ1-5, with D maybe TRBD1 (5 bases). CDR1 and CDR2 (germline): KGHSH, LQKENI. Trimming pared 5 bases from V and 4 bases from J, leaving 12 bases between. The CDR3 covers 14 residues. This chain's CDR3 is CASSNQGLNQPQHF. The CDR3 bases are TGTGCCAGCTCAAACCAGGGATTAAATCAGCCCCAGCATTTT.

The genes are TRBV2 and TRBJ2-5, with 9 bases lining up with TRBD1. CDR1 and CDR2 from the germline V gene are SNHLY and FYNNEI. CDR3 length equals 13 residues. The J segment lost 5 bases and the V segment lost 8 bases, leaving 6 bases of the junction unmatched. The chain's CDR3 is CASEGQGEETQYF. Here the CDR3 DNA reads TGTGCCAGCGAGGGACAGGGCGAGGAGACCCAGTACTTC.

The chain links TRBV10-2 to TRBJ2-7; 9 bases match TRBD2. The length of the CDR3 is 14 residues. The V gene's germline CDR1 is WSHSY and CDR2 SAAADI. Unmatched junction bases numbered 9, after V lost 8 bases and J lost 4 bases. CDR3 DNA: TGCGCCAGCTTCGGGGTCCTAGCGGGATACGAGCAGTACTTC. This codes for CASFGVLAGYEQYF.

The chain joins TRBV4-2 to TRBJ2-7; 8 bases are shared with TRBD1. From germline, CDR1 is LGHNA and CDR2 YNFKEQ. Trimming took 0 bases from V and 6 from J; bases not matched to a gene: 4. CDR3 length: 14 amino acids. CDR3 region: CASSQDGQGSEQYF. Here the CDR3 DNA reads TGTGCCAGCAGCCAAGACGGACAGGGTAGCGAGCAGTACTTC.

The chain uses TRBV6-6 and TRBJ2-2, with 7 bases lining up with TRBD1. The V gene's germline CDR1 is MNHNY and CDR2 SVGAGI (reference sequence). The CDR3 consists of 15 residues. V was pared by 2 bases and J by 4 bases, with 4 bases of the junction left unmatched. The CDR3 DNA follows: TGTGCCAGCAGTTACAGGGGGCAGGGCACCGGGGAGCTGTTTTTT. This codes for CASSYRGQGTGELFF.

The rearrangement links TRBV5-8 to TRBJ2-3; 7 bases line up with TRBD1. The CDR3 has 17 residues. The V gene's germline CDR1 is SGHTS and CDR2 YDEGEE. Losses at the gene ends were 0 bases for V and 1 base for J; bases not matched to a gene: 8. This CDR3 is CASSLAWRQGGTDTQYF. The CDR3 DNA is TGTGCCAGCAGCTTGGCCTGGAGACAGGGTGGCACAGATACGCAGTATTTT.